A selection of T cell receptor beta chains follows, all from one sample in a study of blood T cell repertoires in COVID-19. Here immunoSEQ multiplex PCR was the method, and the copy in TCRdb shows in-frame clones only, minus some. Of about 100,000 clones listed, about 80% are singletons. The sequenced material came from peripheral blood. These receptors all stem from a woman aged 65 to 85 with acute or convalescent COVID-19. Each CDR3 is given without its conserved first and last residue. Each record gives: V gene, D gene, clone size, CDR3 protein. A D gene is named only where the DNA matches it firmly. Clone size is shown for a subset of rows, as once, few, many or a class of expanded clone.

>TRBV4-1|TRBD1|.
ASSLDRGNQPQH
>TRBV11-2|.|.
ASSPWELAVDRSSYEQY
>TRBV15|.|.
ATSKASGGYT
>TRBV12-5|.|once
ASGLYNTEAF
>TRBV6-5|TRBD1|.
ASNPGTAAGGYT
>TRBV5-1|TRBD1|.
ASSIRGGDQPQH
>TRBV7-8|.|.
ASSLTLARYEQY
>TRBV5-1|.|.
ASSKIDSANTEAF
>TRBV4-3|.|.
ASSQEVRVWEKLF
>TRBV5-1|.|.
ASSAATGLSNTGELF
>TRBV11-2|TRBD2|.
ASSPTSTEQY
>TRBV2|TRBD1|few
ASSGSTGYQPQH
>TRBV11-2|.|.
ASSLEWVLGANYGYT
>TRBV5-1|.|.
ASSLVSSSYEQY
>TRBV2|.|once
ASTGQTGEKLF
>TRBV25-1|.|.
ASSVSLNTEAF
>TRBV6-1|TRBD1|few
ASSDRDRGNTEAF
>TRBV28|.|.
ASSFQNQPQH
>TRBV2|.|.
ASIPRAGRGTEAF
>TRBV12-5|TRBD1|.
ASGQQTGVVGTQY
>TRBV9|.|.
ASSLTGLNTEAF
>TRBV27|TRBD1|few
ASSPGQGRYEQY
>TRBV29-1|TRBD2|.
SVRTTSGQETQY
>TRBV5-4|TRBD1|.
ASSLWTGGVVGQPQH
>TRBV7-9|TRBD2|.
ASSRGGPETQY
>TRBV6-2/TRBV6-3|TRBD1|once
ASSYPNPGQGSRNTEAF
>TRBV5-5|TRBD1|.
ASSTEDRGRVKLF
>TRBV7-2|.|.
ASSLVQGGSYGYT
>TRBV11-2|.|.
ASGADRSSNEAF
>TRBV30|.|.
AWRPKLEDLDTQY
>TRBV28|.|.
ASSLGSILNSPLH
>TRBV7-9|TRBD1|.
ASSPQGGNYGYT
>TRBV9|.|.
ASSVLEEETQY
>TRBV3-1/TRBV3-2|.|.
ASSQDMRTAETQY
>TRBV7-9|TRBD1|.
ASSSGTSGGPLGYT
>TRBV19|.|.
ASSPRGATEAF
>TRBV7-9|.|few
ASSLAGRGSYGYT
>TRBV11-2|TRBD1|.
ASMGGQGYFAF
>TRBV9|.|.
ASSVGLAKTDTQY
>TRBV4-1|TRBD1|.
ASSRDRGDSPLH
>TRBV19|.|.
ASSRPDKNTGELF
>TRBV6-4|TRBD1|.
ASSASGTGGGTDTQY
>TRBV6-5|.|.
ASRGDGASSPLH
>TRBV10-3|.|.
AISERGLSSGNTIY
>TRBV7-2|.|.
ASSLAGGYGNTIY